These 32 T cell receptor beta chains were sequenced from one sample in a study of regulatory T cells in long-lasting Graves disease. Time point given: persistent/refractory GD, antithyroid drugs over 5 years with positive TRAb. PBMC RNA was the source of the TCR library. Investigators prepared the TCR beta libraries by applying iRepertoire HTBI primers and Arm-PCR of CDR3 regions. Each CDR3 protein is one row after TCRdb ran MiXCR on the multiplex PCR reads. The repertoire holds around 430,000 distinct CDR3 sequences, with 20% to 25% as singletons. The input for sequencing was peripheral blood mononuclear cells (PBMCs), taken when the disease was refractory, from a patient treated with antithyroid drugs. These receptors were collected from a female donor with Graves disease.

This clonotype was seen many times. This chain joins TRBV28 and TRBJ2-5; 9 nucleotides line up with TRBD1. This CDR3 spans 14 amino acids. Per the germline V gene, CDR1 is MDHEN and CDR2 is SYDVKM. With 6 bases clipped from V and 4 bases from J, the junction kept 6 bases outside the gene matches. CDR3 in DNA: TGTGCCAGCAGCCACGGACAGGGGAGAGAGACCCAGTACTTC. Protein: CASSHGQGRETQYF.

This clonotype was recorded many times. This rearrangement joins TRBV11-2 to TRBJ2-5, with 7 bases aligning to TRBD2. The CDR3 runs to 16 residues. The V and J ends lost 5 bases and 1 base, in that order; junction bases with no gene match: 10. In germline, CDR1 is SGHAT, CDR2 FQNNGV. CDR3 amino acids: CASSPLVGGGQETQYF. The CDR3 DNA is TGTGCCAGCAGCCCCCTAGTGGGGGGGGGCCAAGAGACCCAGTACTTC.

The genes are TRBV4-3 and TRBJ2-7; possible D gene TRBD2, 5 bases. Trimming removed 3 bases at V and 2 bases at J, with 14 bases between. This CDR3 contains 15 residues. Germline assignment: CDR1 LGHNA and CDR2 YSLEER. The CDR3 loop reads CASSHDGTRAYEQYF. The DNA for the CDR3 is TGCGCCAGCAGCCATGACGGCACTAGAGCCTACGAGCAGTACTTC.

This clonotype showed up many times. The J gene is TRBJ1-6, the V gene TRBV7-9; D gene unclear. Germline values: CDR1 SEHNR, CDR2 FQNEAQ (reference sequence). The V end was cut by 0 bases, the J end by 5 bases, with 5 bases between. The length of the CDR3 is 14 residues. The CDR3 is CASSLAVDNSPLHF. The CDR3 nucleotides read TGTGCCAGCAGCTTAGCGGTGGATAATTCACCCCTCCACTTT.

This clonotype was picked up many times. The chain combines TRBV6-2 or TRBV6-3 with TRBJ1-2, with D possibly matching TRBD1 (5 bases). Trimming took off 9 bases at V and 4 bases at J, with 12 bases between the two ends. Germline V CDR1 and CDR2: MNHEY, SVGEGT. The CDR3 has 12 residues. CDR3 protein: CASGSQVYGYTF. CDR3 sequence (DNA): TGTGCCAGTGGATCACAGGTCTATGGCTACACCTTC.

There are many counts of this clonotype. The chain carries TRBV29-1 and TRBJ1-5; D gene ambiguous. Germline CDR1 is SQVTM and CDR2 is ANQGSEA. With 7 bases removed from V and 6 bases from J, the gap between germline ends came to 22 bases. This CDR3 is built from 15 residues. The DNA for the CDR3 is TGCAGCGCTACTAAACTCCGGGGAGAAGGTCAGCCCCAGCATTTT. Its protein is CSATKLRGEGQPQHF.

This clonotype showed up just a few times. A junction end diverges from the germline sequence, so it may reflect a read error. The chain recombines TRBV19 with TRBJ2-5; 8 bases agree with TRBD1. CDR1 is LNHDA, CDR2 SQIVND, per germline (reference sequence). The CDR3 covers 15 residues. The CDR3 sequence: CASSGGRGRWETQHF. As DNA, the CDR3 is TGTGCCAGTAGTGGGGGCAGGGGGCGATGGGAGACCCAGCACTTC.

Ten or more counts support this clonotype. V usage is TRBV11-2 and J usage is TRBJ2-4; TRBD2 matches 13 bases. CDR1 and CDR2 from the germline V gene are SGHAT and FQNNGV. The J segment lost 15 bases and the V segment lost 7 bases, leaving 12 bases of the junction unmatched. CDR3 length: 14 residues. The CDR3 is CASTSGLAGDTGYF. CDR3 nucleotides: TGTGCCAGCACGTCAGGACTAGCGGGGGATACGGGGTACTTC. Combining the CDR3 with reference TRBV11-2 and TRBJ2-4 gives the whole variable domain EAGVAQSPRYKIIEKRQSVAFWCNPISGHATLYWYQQILGQGPKLLIQFQNNGVVDDSQLPKDRFSAERLKGVDSTLKIQPAKLEDSAVYLCASTSGLAGDTGYFGAGTRLSVL.

The gene calls are TRBV7-3 and TRBJ2-5; D might be TRBD1 or TRBD2, each matching 5 bases. The length of the CDR3 is 15 residues. The germline V gene encodes CDR1 SGHTA and CDR2 FQGTGA. V dropped 1 base and J dropped 4 bases, with 13 bases sitting between them. The chain's CDR3 is CASSLMGGGSETQYF. The CDR3 DNA sequence: TGTGCCAGCAGCTTAATGGGTGGGGGATCAGAGACCCAGTACTTC.

J is TRBJ2-1 and V is TRBV28; tentatively, D is TRBD2 (6 bases). Germline lookup yields CDR1 MDHEN and CDR2 SYDVKM. Trimming took 6 bases from V and 10 from J, leaving 25 bases between them. The CDR3 has 16 residues. The CDR3 bases are TGTGCCAGCAGCCCCCCACGCCGAGTCGGGGGTAGCGAGCAGTTCTTC. This codes for CASSPPRRVGGSEQFF.

This clonotype was seen only a few times. V and J are TRBV7-3 and TRBJ2-5; D ambiguous. Trimming cost V 2 bases and J 5 bases, with 9 bases left between them. Germline V gene data show CDR1 as SGHTA and CDR2 as FQGTGA. The CDR3 extends over 13 amino acids. This CDR3 reads CASSLSPRETQYF. CDR3 coding DNA: TGTGCCAGCAGCTTATCCCCTCGGGAGACCCAGTACTTC.

There are a few counts of this clonotype. This chain connects TRBV29-1 to TRBJ1-1; D gene ambiguous. Trimming stripped 7 bases from V and 1 base from J, with 13 bases between. The CDR3 has 13 residues. Germline CDR1 reads SQVTM; CDR2 reads ANQGSEA. CDR3 coding DNA: TGCAGCGCATTTCTAACGGAGAACACTGAAGCTTTCTTT. It specifies CSAFLTENTEAFF.

This clonotype was observed a few times. CDR3 nucleotides: TGTGCCAGCAGTGGACGACAGGGCGGCACCGGGGAGCTGTTTTTT. It codes for CASSGRQGGTGELFF. The chain joins TRBV6-1 to TRBJ2-2; TRBD1 matches at 7 bases. The germline CDR1 and CDR2 sequences are MNHNS and SASEGT. The J segment lost 4 bases and the V segment lost 4 bases, leaving 6 bases of the junction unmatched. The CDR3 totals 15 residues.

The rearrangement joins TRBV3-1 to TRBJ1-3; D might be TRBD1 (6 bases). Germline V CDR1 and CDR2: LGHDT, YNNKEL (reference sequence). Deletions cut 0 bases from V and 3 bases from J, with 9 bases between. The CDR3 is 15 residues long. As DNA, the CDR3 is TGTGCCAGCAGCCAAGATACCAGGGGTGGAAACACCATATATTTT. Amino acids: CASSQDTRGGNTIYF.

The V and J genes are TRBV6-1 and TRBJ2-6; D may match TRBD1 or TRBD2 (6 bases each). This CDR3 region has 16 residues. V lost 7 bases and J lost 0, with 13 bases in between. CDR1 is MNHNS, CDR2 SASEGT, per germline. The CDR3 DNA reads TGTGCCAGCATGAGGGGGGCCGCCTCTGGGGCCAACGTCCTGACTTTC. The encoded protein is CASMRGAASGANVLTF.

In its sample, this clonotype was seen a few times. The V gene is TRBV20-1, the J gene TRBJ2-3; either TRBD1 or TRBD2 may fit D (5 bases each). The CDR3 spans 15 residues. V lost 3 bases and J 4 bases, leaving 17 bases between the germline ends. Germline V gene sequence: CDR1 DFQATT, CDR2 SNEGSKA (reference sequence). The CDR3 sequence is CSARGVGQGSDTQYF. The CDR3 DNA reads as TGCAGTGCTAGGGGGGTAGGACAAGGATCAGATACGCAGTATTTT.

Many counts were recorded for this clonotype. This chain uses TRBV6-9 with TRBJ1-5; possible D gene TRBD1, 5 bases. V dropped 3 bases and J dropped 2 bases, with 20 bases sitting between them. The CDR3 extends over 18 amino acids. Germline V gene lookup returns CDR1 MNHGY and CDR2 SVAAGI. The CDR3 DNA follows: TGTGCCAGCAGTTACTTCCCACCAGGGCTCGGGGGCAATCAGCCCCAGCATTTT. This codes for CASSYFPPGLGGNQPQHF.

This chain uses TRBV20-1 with TRBJ1-5; TRBD1 is a possible D gene (5 bases). The V end was cut by 5 bases, the J end by 2 bases, with 10 bases between. Germline V CDR1 and CDR2: DFQATT, SNEGSKA (reference sequence). The CDR3 sequence is 13 residues long. The CDR3 reads CSARGSGNQPQHF. The DNA of the CDR3 is TGCAGTGCTCGGGGGTCGGGCAATCAGCCCCAGCATTTT.

The sample holds a few counts of this clonotype. The rearrangement uses TRBV5-1 and TRBJ1-5, with D possibly being TRBD1 (6 bases). The CDR3 totals 15 residues. Between the trimmed V and J ends, which lost 0 bases and 7 bases, there was a span of 14 bases. From germline, CDR1 is SGHRS and CDR2 YFSETQ. CDR3 sequence: CASSLGGTGQQPQHF. The CDR3 coding sequence is TGCGCCAGCAGCTTGGGGGGTACAGGGCAACAGCCCCAGCATTTT.

This clonotype was detected only once. The V gene is TRBV3-1, the J gene TRBJ2-3, with D hard to call. CDR1 and CDR2 (germline): LGHDT, YNNKEL (reference sequence). V dropped 5 bases and J dropped 2 bases, with 14 bases sitting between them. The CDR3 covers 15 residues. The CDR3 DNA sequence: TGTGCCAGCAGCTCCTTGCGGCAGTACACAGATACGCAGTATTTT. It yields the protein CASSSLRQYTDTQYF.

The chain combines TRBV25-1 with TRBJ2-7; 7 bases are a match to TRBD2. CDR1 is MGHDK, CDR2 SYGVNS, per germline. V trimming: 1 base; J trimming: 4 bases; junction bases outside the gene matches: 4. This CDR3 is built from 14 residues. For the CDR3, the DNA is TGTGCCAGCAGTGAATGGGCGCGGGGGTACGAGCAGTACTTC. It codes for CASSEWARGYEQYF.

The chain is built from TRBV7-9 and TRBJ2-1; possibly TRBD2 for D (6 bases). Germline CDR1 SEHNR, CDR2 FQNEAQ (reference sequence). Deletions cut 1 base from V and 8 bases from J, with 15 bases between. This CDR3 is 15 amino acids long. CDR3 in amino acids: CASSLGAGPKDEQFF. Written as DNA, the CDR3 is TGTGCCAGCAGCTTAGGGGCGGGACCAAAGGATGAGCAGTTCTTC. The entire variable domain, with the rest obtained from reference TRBV7-9 and TRBJ2-1, is as follows: DTGVSQNPRHKITKRGQNVTFRCDPISEHNRLYWYRQTLGQGPEFLTYFQNEAQLEKSRLLSDRFSAERPKGSFSTLEIQRTEQGDSAMYLCASSLGAGPKDEQFFGPGTRLTVL.

This clonotype came up many times. This chain uses TRBV28 with TRBJ1-1; no reliable D call. Trimming left V 6 bases short and J 0 bases short, with 14 bases between. Germline V CDR1 and CDR2: MDHEN, SYDVKM. The CDR3 is 15 residues long. As DNA, the CDR3 is TGTGCCAGCAGGCAACCACAGTCCATGAACACTGAAGCTTTCTTT. Translated: CASRQPQSMNTEAFF.

In this sample, this clonotype turned up many times. The rearrangement uses TRBV27 and TRBJ1-6; possibly TRBD1 for D (5 bases). Germline CDR1 is MNHEY and CDR2 is SMNVEV (reference sequence). The CDR3 is made up of 15 amino acids. Trimming took off 5 bases at V and 7 bases at J, with 15 bases between the two ends. CDR3 region: CASSDRWGRNSPLHF. The CDR3 DNA is TGTGCCAGCAGTGACAGATGGGGGAGGAATTCACCCCTCCACTTT.

This clonotype turned up a few times. This rearrangement joins TRBV18 to TRBJ1-6; D gene unclear. V lost 6 bases and J 5 bases, leaving 8 bases between the germline ends. The CDR3 runs 13 residues. The germline V gene encodes CDR1 KGHSH and CDR2 LQKENI. Written as DNA, the CDR3 is TGTGCCAGCTCGGGGTTGGATAATTCACCCCTCCACTTT. Amino acid sequence: CASSGLDNSPLHF.

This clonotype was recorded a few times. The chain uses TRBV12-3 or TRBV12-4 and TRBJ2-2; no firm D call. The V gene lost 3 bases and the J gene lost 6 bases, with 14 bases spanning the gap. The CDR3 has 15 residues. This CDR3 is CASSFGPEPAGELFF. The CDR3 coding sequence is TGTGCCAGCAGTTTCGGCCCCGAACCGGCCGGGGAGCTGTTTTTT.

This clonotype occurred a few times. The V call is TRBV5-4, the J call TRBJ2-5; D remains unclear. CDR3 length: 13 amino acids. V dropped 4 bases and J dropped 5 bases, with 12 bases sitting between them. In germline, CDR1 is SGHNT, CDR2 YYREEE (reference sequence). The CDR3 nucleotides read TGTGCCAGCAGCCGTTCTCCTTTGGAGACCCAGTACTTC. As protein: CASSRSPLETQYF.

This clonotype was counted only a few times. The chain employs TRBV20-1 and TRBJ1-1, with D unresolved. CDR1 is DFQATT and CDR2 is SNEGSKA in the germline V gene (reference sequence). The CDR3 length is 12 residues. V was cut by 0 bases and J by 8 bases, with 10 bases left in between. CDR3 sequence (DNA): TGCAGTGCTAGAGAGGGCGGGATCGAAGCTTTCTTT. It codes for CSAREGGIEAFF.

V is TRBV11-2 and J is TRBJ2-3; 11 nucleotides agree with TRBD1. The germline V gene encodes CDR1 SGHAT and CDR2 FQNNGV. The V gene end was trimmed by 4 bases and the J gene end by 2 bases; junction bases not matched to a gene: 8. The CDR3 loop spans 17 amino acids. DNA of the CDR3: TGTGCCAGCAGCTCCAGCCGGGACAGGGGGTTCACAGATACGCAGTATTTT. Encoded protein: CASSSSRDRGFTDTQYF.

CDR3 residues: CSASPQGRHEQYF. In DNA, the CDR3 is TGCAGTGCTAGTCCCCAGGGCAGGCACGAGCAGTACTTC. The chain joins TRBV20-1 to TRBJ2-7, with D perhaps TRBD1 (5 bases). The CDR3 totals 13 residues. Germline V gene sequence: CDR1 DFQATT, CDR2 SNEGSKA (reference sequence). The V end lost 3 bases, the J end lost 5 bases, and 14 bases lay between the germline ends.

This clonotype was picked up a small number of times. This chain uses TRBV9 with TRBJ1-2; D is possibly TRBD1 (5 bases). Looked up from germline, CDR1 is SGDLS and CDR2 is YYNGEE. The CDR3 contains 15 residues. V lost 3 bases and J 7 bases, leaving 19 bases between the germline ends. CDR3 loop: CASSEGSRNEFGYTF. CDR3 in DNA: TGTGCCAGCAGCGAGGGGAGCCGGAACGAATTTGGCTACACCTTC.

The rearrangement uses TRBV7-3 and TRBJ1-6; D not certain. The CDR3 loop spans 14 amino acids. V lost 4 bases to trimming and J lost 5 bases, with 9 bases between them. Germline assignment: CDR1 SGHTA and CDR2 FQGTGA. As DNA, the CDR3 is TGTGCCAGCAGCTCCGGACGGAATAATTCACCCCTCCACTTT. It codes for CASSSGRNNSPLHF. Full variable domain (rest looked up from reference TRBV7-3 and TRBJ1-6): GAGVSQTPSNKVTEKGKYVELRCDPISGHTALYWYRQSLGQGPEFLIYFQGTGAADDSGLPNDRFFAVRPEGSVSTLKIQRTERGDSAVYLCASSSGRNNSPLHFGNGTRLTVT.